Below are 5 T cell receptor beta chains sequenced from a single sample in a study of T cell clonotyping in hematopoietic cell transplantation. Profiled with immunoSEQ multiplex PCR; TCRdb holds only in-frame clones, not every one. The data contain 45,000 or so clones, roughly 80% of them seen just once; the ten biggest clones take up approximately 5.4%. The time point was: recipient sample about 28 days before transplant, after cytoreduction. The input for sequencing was peripheral blood mononuclear cells, taken before stem cell transplant. Every receptor here comes from a man aged 55-75 years with myelodysplastic syndrome. Some clones in this sample may be carry-over from other donors' samples.

The chain uses TRBV13 and TRBJ1-3; D uncertain. The CDR3 has 12 amino acids. Germline values: CDR1 PRHDT, CDR2 FYEKMQ (reference sequence). V lost 5 bases to trimming and J lost 8 bases, with 10 bases between them. The CDR3 DNA is TGTGCCAGCAGCCCCCCCGGGGACACCATATATTTT. Its translation is CASSPPGDTIYF.

This clone was detected only a few times. V and J are TRBV7-2 and TRBJ2-5, with 7 bases that match TRBD1. Germline CDR1 reads SGHTA; CDR2 reads FQGNSA. The CDR3 has 13 residues. Trimming removed 5 bases from V and 4 bases from J; junction bases left unmatched: 4. The CDR3 loop reads CASSLRTGETQYF. CDR3 in DNA: TGTGCCAGCAGCCTTAGGACAGGAGAGACCCAGTACTTC.

J is TRBJ2-5 and V is TRBV19, with D uncertain. The CDR3 has 13 residues. V was clipped by 6 bases and J by 7 bases, with 15 bases between them. The V gene's germline CDR1 is LNHDA and CDR2 SQIVND (reference sequence). The CDR3 DNA reads as TGTGCCAGTAGCCCCGACGGCGTGGGGACCCAGTACTTC. Its protein product is CASSPDGVGTQYF.

Comments on this clone: The same CDR3 can be traced to other DNA sequences in this sample. The chain links TRBV30 to TRBJ1-2, with 8 bases that match TRBD1. The CDR3 is 16 residues long. CDR1 is GTSNPN, CDR2 SVGIG, per germline (reference sequence). V trimming: 4 bases; J trimming: 6 bases; junction bases outside the gene matches: 16. The DNA of the CDR3 is TGTGCCTGGACAGGCGACAGGGGATTCCATCGGCATGGCTACACCTTC. It translates to CAWTGDRGFHRHGYTF.

The genes are TRBV15 and TRBJ2-5; no definite D call. The CDR3 sequence is 14 residues long. V was shortened by 0 bases and J by 7 bases, with 12 bases between the two germline ends. Germline V gene lookup returns CDR1 LNHNV and CDR2 YYDKDF (reference sequence). In DNA, the CDR3 is TGTGCCACCAGCAGAGATGATAGTATGGGGACCCAGTACTTC. This encodes CATSRDDSMGTQYF.